The clone carrying this T cell receptor beta chain was detected once. The data stem from a study of blood T cell repertoires in COVID-19. At the level of the study: Acute and convalescent COVID-19 specimens originated in the United States, Italy and Spain. Sample material is recorded as cDNA or gDNA derived from T cells, B-cell-depleted T cells, or PBMCs.

Authors' analysis steps: Using reference gene primer amplification, nucleated cell counts were estimated. The method was immunoSEQ multiplex PCR; TCRdb's version includes in-frame clones alone and lacks a portion of them. V, J and clone size are those of that table, while D and trimming were read from the DNA. The table shows roughly 81,000 clones, with roughly 82% occurring only once. With V trimmed by 2 bases and J by 5 bases, 6 bases remained unmatched. CDR1 and CDR2 (germline): LNHDA, SQIVND (reference sequence). The CDR3 is 15 residues long. This sequence originates from a man in his 60s with acute or convalescent COVID-19. The sample comprised peripheral blood. V usage is TRBV19 and J usage is TRBJ2-5; TRBD1 aligns across 9 bases. Here the CDR3 DNA reads TGTGCCAGTAGTATACGGGGACAGGGAAGGGAGACCCAGTACTTC. This gives the protein CASSIRGQGRETQYF.